These T cell receptor beta chains were read from a single sample in a study of OX40 agonist ivuxolimab in advanced cancers. The assay was immunoSEQ multiplex PCR, and TCRdb's table has in-frame clones only and misses some. This table holds about 76,000 clones, 70% to 90% found once. The specimen was CD4+ or CD8+ T cells sorted from blood, collected in a trial of the OX40 agonist ivuxolimab. The receptors shown here come from an adult with an advanced solid tumor such as melanoma, head and neck, liver or kidney cancer. Each CDR3 is given with its conserved first and last residue. The D gene is left open where the match is weak. Only part of the rows carry a size: once, few, many, or a class if the clone is expanded.

clone_size j_call d_call v_call cdr3_nt cdr3_aa
. TRBJ2-7 TRBD2 TRBV5-1 TGCGCCAGCAGCTTGGCCCGGCTAGCGGGAAACTACGAGCAGTACTTC CASSLARLAGNYEQYF
. TRBJ1-4 . TRBV5-1 TGCGCCAGCAGCGCATCGACAGCAACTAATGAAAAACTGTTTTTT CASSASTATNEKLFF
once TRBJ1-1 . TRBV11-2 TGTGCCAGCACCTTAGGACGGATGAACACTGAAGCTTTCTTT CASTLGRMNTEAFF
. TRBJ1-1 TRBD1 TRBV7-9 TGTGCCAGCAGCCTGACAGGGATGGACACTGAAGCTTTCTTT CASSLTGMDTEAFF
. TRBJ1-2 . TRBV4-1 TGCGCCAGCAGCCAAGGAGTAGACGTTAACTATGGCTACACCTTC CASSQGVDVNYGYTF
. TRBJ2-3 TRBD2 TRBV2 TGTGCCAGCAGAGCCCTAGCGGCCCAAACAGATACGCAGTATTTT CASRALAAQTDTQYF
. TRBJ2-7 TRBD2 TRBV28 TGTGCCAGCAGTTTAGTAGCGGGATCTGCCGGAGAGCAGTACTTC CASSLVAGSAGEQYF
. TRBJ2-7 . TRBV13 TGTGCCAGCAGCTCGTTCGGGACACGGTACGAGCAGTACTTC CASSSFGTRYEQYF
. TRBJ1-2 TRBD1 TRBV11-2 TGTGCCAGCAGGGGACAGAACTATGGCTACACCTTC CASRGQNYGYTF
. TRBJ2-6 . TRBV5-6 TGTGCCAGCAGTTTGCTCACAGGGAGCTCTGGGGCCAACGTCCTGACTTTC CASSLLTGSSGANVLTF